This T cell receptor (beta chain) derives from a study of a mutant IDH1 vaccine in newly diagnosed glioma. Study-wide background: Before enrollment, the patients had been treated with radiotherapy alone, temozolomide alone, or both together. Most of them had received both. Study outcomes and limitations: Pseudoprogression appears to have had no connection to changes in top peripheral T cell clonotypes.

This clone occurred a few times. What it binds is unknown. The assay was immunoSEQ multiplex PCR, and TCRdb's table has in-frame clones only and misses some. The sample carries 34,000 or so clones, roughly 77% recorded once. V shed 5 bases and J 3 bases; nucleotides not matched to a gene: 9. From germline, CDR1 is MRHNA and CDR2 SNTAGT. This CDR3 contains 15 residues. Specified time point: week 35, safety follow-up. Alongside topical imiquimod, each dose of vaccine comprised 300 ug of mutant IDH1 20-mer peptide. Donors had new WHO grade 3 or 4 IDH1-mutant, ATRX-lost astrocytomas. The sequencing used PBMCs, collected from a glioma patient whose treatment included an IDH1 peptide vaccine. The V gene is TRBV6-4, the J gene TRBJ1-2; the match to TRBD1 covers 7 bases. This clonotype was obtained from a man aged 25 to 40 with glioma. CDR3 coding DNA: TGTGCCAGCAGTCGAGACAGGGAGAGGGACTATGGCTACACCTTC. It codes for CASSRDRERDYGYTF.